This T cell receptor beta chain was captured by sequencing in a study of OX40 agonist ivuxolimab in advanced cancers. Some clones are missing from TCRdb's copy, which holds only in-frame ones; the method was immunoSEQ multiplex PCR. The sample holds fewer than 90,000 clones, roughly 91% seen once. Trimming cost V 5 bases and J 6 bases, with 14 bases left between them. This CDR3 is built from 13 residues. Germline loops: CDR1 GTSNPN, CDR2 SVGIG (reference sequence). Sequencing used CD4+ or CD8+ T cells sorted from blood, obtained in a trial of the OX40 agonist ivuxolimab. V is TRBV30 and J is TRBJ2-4; a weak D match, TRBD1 (7 bases). This TCR was sampled from an adult with an advanced solid tumor such as melanoma, head and neck, liver or kidney cancer. CDR3 in DNA: TGTGCCTGGGCCGGCGGGACAGCAAACATTCAGTACTTC. It yields the protein CAWAGGTANIQYF.